One and the same sample provided the 24 T cell receptor beta chains below, sequenced in a study of T-cell memory formation after mild COVID-19 (dated by TCRdb to the early 2020s). Libraries were made using 5' RACE. TCRdb records Illumina NovaSeq 6000 as the sequencer. TCRdb reprocessed the public reads (quality trimming at Q25 with fastp, clone calling with MiXCR) and kept in-frame beta chains. Rows matching on CDR3 protein sequence are summarized as one entry with the most common DNA and genes. This sample lists over 45,000 distinct CDR3 sequences; 9.3% were detected once. The ten biggest clones cover about an eighth of the sample. Sequences were obtained from PBMCs or a T cell subset sorted from them (not recorded which). All receptors come from an adult woman who had mild COVID-19 (a few samples of this study predate the infection). The sample titles of this study are shuffled in the database, so cell type and time point are left out; the donor was told from shared clones.

This clonotype was observed many times. This chain connects TRBV7-2 to TRBJ2-1, with D perhaps matching TRBD2 (6 bases). The CDR3 is 17 amino acids. Deletions cut 3 bases from V and 4 bases from J, with 19 bases between. The V gene's germline CDR1 is SGHTA and CDR2 FQGNSA. CDR3 DNA: TGTGCCAGCAGCTTTTTTGCTGTAGTGGGGGGATACAATGAGCAGTTCTTC. It encodes CASSFFAVVGGYNEQFF.

This clonotype was observed many times. The V call is TRBV5-1, the J call TRBJ2-3, with a tentative D call TRBD1 (6 bases). The length of the CDR3 is 15 residues. The germline V gene has CDR1 SGHRS and CDR2 YFSETQ. Trimming shortened V by 2 bases and J by 2 bases, and 12 bases separated the two germline ends. The CDR3 here is CASSFQGMVTDTQYF. The CDR3 DNA is TGCGCCAGCAGCTTTCAGGGGATGGTCACAGATACGCAGTATTTT.

The chain joins TRBV6-5 to TRBJ1-5; TRBD1 might be the D (6 bases). The V and J ends lost 8 bases and 0 bases respectively, with 11 bases between them. CDR3 length: 14 residues. Per germline, CDR1 MNHEY and CDR2 SVGAGI. CDR3 nucleotides: TGTGCCAGCTGCCGGGACAATAGCAATCAGCCCCAGCATTTT. Protein sequence: CASCRDNSNQPQHF.

The sample holds many counts of this clonotype. The chain employs TRBV7-2 and TRBJ2-7, with D unresolved. V lost 1 base and J lost 2, with 3 bases in between. Germline assignment: CDR1 SGHTA and CDR2 FQGNSA. The CDR3 is 12 amino acids. DNA for the CDR3: TGTGCCAGCAGCTTAGACCCCTACGAGCAGTACTTC. This codes for CASSLDPYEQYF.

The V and J genes are TRBV5-6 and TRBJ1-5; D unclear. Germline V gene lookup returns CDR1 SGHDT and CDR2 YYEEEE. The CDR3 length is 17 residues. V dropped 1 base and J dropped 0 bases, with 14 bases sitting between them. CDR3 in DNA: TGTGCCAGCAGCTTGAGCGCAGAGACTGATAGCAATCAGCCCCAGCATTTT. Protein sequence: CASSLSAETDSNQPQHF.

This clonotype counts as medium-sized (0.01 to 0.1%). In DNA form, the CDR3 reads TGTGCCAGCAGCTTAGGGGGTGGGGCCAACGTCCTGACTTTC. Translation: CASSLGGGANVLTF. J is TRBJ2-6 and V is TRBV7-6; D is undetermined. Germline CDR1 and CDR2: SGHVS and FNYEAQ. V lost 1 base and J lost 3, with 4 bases in between. CDR3 size: 14 residues.

This clonotype has just a few counts. J is TRBJ1-6 and V is TRBV20-1, with D possibly matching TRBD1 (5 bases). V was shortened by 2 bases and J by 10 bases, with 9 bases between the two germline ends. Germline loops: CDR1 DFQATT, CDR2 SNEGSKA (reference sequence). The CDR3 has 12 amino acids. CDR3 region: CSARPGNSPLHF. The DNA of the CDR3 is TGCAGTGCTAGACCAGGGAACTCACCCCTCCACTTT.

This clonotype was detected many times. The chain uses TRBV11-2 and TRBJ2-1; D unclear. Trimming pared 5 bases from V and 0 bases from J, leaving 14 bases between. In germline, CDR1 is SGHAT, CDR2 FQNNGV. The CDR3 runs to 16 residues. For the CDR3, the DNA is TGTGCCAGCAGCCAACTTAGGACCCGCTCCTACAATGAGCAGTTCTTC. Protein sequence: CASSQLRTRSYNEQFF.

This clonotype was recorded many times. The rearrangement joins TRBV15 to TRBJ2-1; perhaps TRBD1 as D (6 bases). Per the germline V gene, CDR1 is LNHNV and CDR2 is YYDKDF (reference sequence). The CDR3 is made up of 16 amino acids. V was shortened by 0 bases and J by 8 bases, with 17 bases between the two germline ends. CDR3 DNA sequence: TGTGCCACCAGCAGAGATACAACAGGGCGAAACGATGAGCAGTTCTTC. It encodes CATSRDTTGRNDEQFF.

This clonotype was seen only a few times. The gene calls are TRBV11-2 and TRBJ1-2; a weak D match, TRBD1 (6 bases). CDR1 SGHAT and CDR2 FQNNGV come from the germline V gene. This CDR3 is built from 14 residues. V was shortened by 2 bases and J by 8 bases, with 15 bases between the two germline ends. This chain's CDR3 is CASSLPDRFEGYTF. The CDR3 DNA reads as TGTGCCAGCAGCTTACCCGACAGGTTTGAGGGCTACACCTTC.

This clonotype was seen a handful of times. The chain is built from TRBV7-9 and TRBJ1-4; no reliable D call. The germline V gene has CDR1 SEHNR and CDR2 FQNEAQ (reference sequence). The CDR3 consists of 16 residues. V was cut by 4 bases and J by 8 bases, with 20 bases left in between. CDR3 bases: TGTGCCAGCAGCTCGCCGGGCCGCACAAGAGGGGAAAAACTGTTTTTT. Translation gives CASSSPGRTRGEKLFF.

This clonotype was seen many times. This chain links TRBV9 with TRBJ2-3, with 7 bases lining up with TRBD2. Germline V gene lookup returns CDR1 SGDLS and CDR2 YYNGEE. The J segment lost 0 bases and the V segment lost 0 bases, leaving 13 bases of the junction unmatched. This CDR3 is built from 19 residues. The CDR3 nucleotides read TGTGCCAGCAGCGTAGTGCCGGCTAGCGGAACCTCTAGCACAGATACGCAGTATTTT. Protein sequence: CASSVVPASGTSSTDTQYF.

This clonotype was counted many times. V gene TRBV4-1 combines with J gene TRBJ1-1, with D possibly matching TRBD1 (5 bases). The germline V and J ends were trimmed by 7 bases and 6 bases, with 21 bases remaining between them. This CDR3 has 15 residues. Germline CDR1 MGHRA, CDR2 YSYEKL. The CDR3 reads CASTNHVGVWAEAFF. The DNA for the CDR3 is TGCGCCAGCACCAACCACGTAGGGGTTTGGGCTGAAGCTTTCTTT.

This clonotype has a handful of counts. The chain combines TRBV24-1 with TRBJ2-3; D possibly uses TRBD1 or TRBD2 (5 bases each). The CDR3 totals 15 residues. Deletions cut 3 bases from V and 1 base from J, with 10 bases between. Germline-derived CDR1 and CDR2 are KGHDR and SFDVKD. The CDR3 bases are TGTGCCACCAGTGATGGAGTGGGGGGCACAGATACGCAGTATTTT. Translated: CATSDGVGGTDTQYF.

This clonotype was observed at least ten times. The chain combines TRBV25-1 with TRBJ2-1, with TRBD2 matching 14 bases. V lost 6 bases and J lost 8; bases outside the gene matches: 9. CDR3 length equals 16 residues. Germline V gene lookup returns CDR1 MGHDK and CDR2 SYGVNS. CDR3: CASSPGLAGESDEQFF. Here the CDR3 DNA reads TGTGCCAGCAGCCCGGGACTAGCGGGAGAGAGCGATGAGCAGTTCTTC. The variable domain in full, completed from reference TRBV25-1 and TRBJ2-1, reads EADIYQTPRYLVIGTGKKITLECSQTMGHDKMYWYQQDPGMELHLIHYSYGVNSTEKGDLSSESTVSRIRTEHFPLTLESARPSHTSQYLCASSPGLAGESDEQFFGPGTRLTVL.

V usage is TRBV7-9 and J usage is TRBJ1-2; maybe TRBD1 (5 bases). V lost 5 bases and J 4 bases, leaving 17 bases between the germline ends. Germline V CDR1 and CDR2: SEHNR, FQNEAQ (reference sequence). The CDR3 spans 15 residues. CDR3 DNA: TGTGCCAGCAGCGCAGCACAGGTTGTCATCTATGGCTACACCTTC. Encoded protein: CASSAAQVVIYGYTF.

A few counts support this clonotype. The J gene is TRBJ2-1, the V gene TRBV5-6; D gene ambiguous. CDR3 length: 13 amino acids. Per germline, CDR1 SGHDT and CDR2 YYEEEE. V lost 4 bases to trimming and J lost 8 bases, with 13 bases between them. The CDR3 bases are TGTGCCAGCAGCAGCCGTTTGTGGCATGAGCAGTTCTTC. This translates into CASSSRLWHEQFF.

In its sample, this clonotype was seen a few times. The CDR3 loop reads CASRDADRTAFF. The DNA of the CDR3 is TGTGCCAGCAGGGATGCGGACAGAACAGCTTTCTTT. J is TRBJ1-1 and V is TRBV7-9, with D maybe TRBD1 (6 bases). Trimming removed 6 bases at V and 10 bases at J, with 15 bases between. The V gene's germline CDR1 is SEHNR and CDR2 FQNEAQ (reference sequence). The CDR3 has 12 residues. Filled out from reference TRBV7-9 and TRBJ1-1, the complete variable domain reads DTGVSQNPRHKITKRGQNVTFRCDPISEHNRLYWYRQTLGQGPEFLTYFQNEAQLEKSRLLSDRFSAERPKGSFSTLEIQRTEQGDSAMYLCASRDADRTAFFGQGTRLTVV.

This clonotype was seen repeatedly, ten times or more. This chain joins TRBV6-1 and TRBJ2-7; TRBD1 agrees at 7 bases. V lost 7 bases, J lost 0 bases, and 6 bases stayed unmatched. Germline V gene sequence: CDR1 MNHNS, CDR2 SASEGT. This CDR3 spans 14 amino acids. In DNA, the CDR3 is TGTGCCAGCATGCGTCGGGACAGCTCCTACGAGCAGTACTTC. It is translated as CASMRRDSSYEQYF.

V usage is TRBV7-9 and J usage is TRBJ2-1, with D possibly called TRBD1 or TRBD2 (5 bases each). Germline V gene data show CDR1 as SEHNR and CDR2 as FQNEAQ (reference sequence). The CDR3 sequence is 12 residues long. V was pared by 5 bases and J by 9 bases, with 11 bases between. CDR3 DNA: TGTGCCAGCAGCCACGGGACCCGTGAGCAGTTCTTC. Translating it yields CASSHGTREQFF.

This clonotype came up many times. The chain joins TRBV7-3 to TRBJ2-6; D gene unclear. V shed 2 bases and J shed 0 bases, with 5 bases lying between them. Germline values: CDR1 SGHTA, CDR2 FQGTGA. CDR3 length: 15 residues. The CDR3 loop is CASSLGPSGANVLTF. Written as DNA, the CDR3 is TGTGCCAGCAGCTTAGGCCCCTCTGGGGCCAACGTCCTGACTTTC.

This clonotype was seen a handful of times. The CDR3 DNA sequence: TGTGCCAGCAGCCTCCGAGGGGACAGGGTAAGGTACGAGCAGTACTTC. This encodes CASSLRGDRVRYEQYF. V is TRBV11-1 and J is TRBJ2-7, with 9 bases matching TRBD1. This CDR3 contains 16 residues. In germline, CDR1 is SGHAT, CDR2 FQDESV (reference sequence). With V trimmed by 5 bases and J by 4 bases, 12 bases remained unmatched.

This clonotype was counted ten times or more. The chain links TRBV7-6 to TRBJ2-1, with TRBD2 matching 9 bases. Germline CDR1 and CDR2: SGHVS and FNYEAQ. The V gene end was trimmed by 1 base and the J gene end by 5 bases; junction bases not matched to a gene: 3. This CDR3 is 15 amino acids long. CDR3 amino acids: CASSLGGRADNEQFF. The CDR3, as DNA: TGTGCCAGCAGCTTAGGCGGGAGGGCCGACAATGAGCAGTTCTTC.

The chain uses TRBV4-1 and TRBJ2-3, with a tentative D call TRBD1 (6 bases). The CDR3 has 15 amino acids. In germline, CDR1 is MGHRA, CDR2 YSYEKL. V gave up 5 bases and J gave up 0 bases, with 12 bases separating them. The CDR3 DNA follows: TGCGCCAGCAGCGTGTGGGGGCGTAGCACAGATACGCAGTATTTT. This encodes CASSVWGRSTDTQYF.